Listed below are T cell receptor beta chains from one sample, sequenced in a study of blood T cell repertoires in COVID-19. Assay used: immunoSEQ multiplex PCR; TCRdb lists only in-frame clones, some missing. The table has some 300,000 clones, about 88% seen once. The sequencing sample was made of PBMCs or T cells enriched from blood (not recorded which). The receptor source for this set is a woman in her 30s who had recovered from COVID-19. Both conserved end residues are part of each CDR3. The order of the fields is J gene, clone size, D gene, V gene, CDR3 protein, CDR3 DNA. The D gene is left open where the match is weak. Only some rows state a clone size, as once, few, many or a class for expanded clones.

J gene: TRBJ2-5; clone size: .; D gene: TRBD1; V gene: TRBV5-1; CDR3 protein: CASTQGARETQYF; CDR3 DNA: TGCGCCAGCACACAGGGGGCGCGTGAGACCCAGTACTTC
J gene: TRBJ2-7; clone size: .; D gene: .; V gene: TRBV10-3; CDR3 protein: CAISGTDTVWEQYF; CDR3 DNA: TGTGCCATCAGTGGTACAGACACCGTTTGGGAGCAGTACTTC
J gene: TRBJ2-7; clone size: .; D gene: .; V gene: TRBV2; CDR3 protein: CASRLDRGGYEQYF; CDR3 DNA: TGTGCCAGCAGGCTCGACAGGGGAGGGTACGAGCAGTACTTC
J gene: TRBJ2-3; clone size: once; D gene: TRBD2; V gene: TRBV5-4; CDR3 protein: CASSPGLAADTDTQYF; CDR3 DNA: TGTGCCAGCAGCCCGGGCCTAGCGGCTGACACAGATACGCAGTATTTT
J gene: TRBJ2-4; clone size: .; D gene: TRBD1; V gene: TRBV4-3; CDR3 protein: CASSQRTGLTAKNIQYF; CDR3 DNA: TGCGCCAGCAGCCAACGGACAGGGCTTACGGCCAAAAACATTCAGTACTTC
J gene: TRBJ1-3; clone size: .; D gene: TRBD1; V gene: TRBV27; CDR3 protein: CATSPLRGRRNTIYF; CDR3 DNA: TGTGCCACCTCCCCCCTCAGGGGGCGTCGGAACACCATATATTTT
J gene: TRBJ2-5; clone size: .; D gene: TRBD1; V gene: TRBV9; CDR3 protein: CASSLSDRVETQYF; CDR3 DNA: TGTGCCAGCAGCCTTTCGGACAGGGTAGAGACCCAGTACTTC
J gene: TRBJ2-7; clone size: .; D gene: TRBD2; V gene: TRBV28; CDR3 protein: CASRVGLANYEQYF; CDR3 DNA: TGTGCCAGCCGAGTTGGACTAGCGAACTACGAGCAGTACTTC
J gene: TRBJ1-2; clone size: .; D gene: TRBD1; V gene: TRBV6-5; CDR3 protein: CASREGQGNGYTF; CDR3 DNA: TGTGCCAGCAGGGAGGGACAGGGGAACGGCTACACCTTC
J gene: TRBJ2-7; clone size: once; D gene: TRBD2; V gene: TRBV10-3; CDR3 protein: CAISEPGLAGGSYEQYF; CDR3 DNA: TGTGCCATCAGTGAGCCCGGACTAGCGGGGGGGTCCTACGAGCAGTACTTC
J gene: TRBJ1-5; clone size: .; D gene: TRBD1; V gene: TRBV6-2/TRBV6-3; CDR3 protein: CASSRDRYQPQHF; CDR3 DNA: TGTGCCAGCAGTCGGGACAGATATCAGCCCCAGCATTTT
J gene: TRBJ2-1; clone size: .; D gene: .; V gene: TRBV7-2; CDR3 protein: CASSTPRVEGGEQFF; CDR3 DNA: TGTGCCAGCAGCACCCCCAGGGTGGAGGGTGGGGAGCAGTTCTTC
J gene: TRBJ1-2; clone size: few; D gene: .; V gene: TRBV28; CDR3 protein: CASSLSRSNYGYTF; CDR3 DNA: TGTGCCAGCAGTTTGTCGAGATCTAACTATGGCTACACCTTC
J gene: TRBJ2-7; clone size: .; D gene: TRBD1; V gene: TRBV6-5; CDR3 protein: CASSYSGQGAAYEQYF; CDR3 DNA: TGTGCCAGCAGTTACTCGGGACAGGGGGCTGCCTACGAGCAGTACTTC
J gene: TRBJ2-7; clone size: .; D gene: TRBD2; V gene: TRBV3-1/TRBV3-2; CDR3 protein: CASSHAAGAYEQYF; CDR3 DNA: TGTGCCAGCAGCCACGCAGCGGGGGCCTACGAGCAGTACTTC
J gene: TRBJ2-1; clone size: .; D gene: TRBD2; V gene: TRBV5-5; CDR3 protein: CASSLLTAGGFDEQFF; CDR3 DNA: TGTGCCAGCAGCCTACTGACCGCGGGGGGGTTCGATGAGCAGTTCTTC
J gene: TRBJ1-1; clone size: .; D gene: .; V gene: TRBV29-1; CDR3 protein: CSVGGWTENTEAFF; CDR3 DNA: TGCAGCGTTGGGGGGTGGACAGAGAACACTGAAGCTTTCTTT
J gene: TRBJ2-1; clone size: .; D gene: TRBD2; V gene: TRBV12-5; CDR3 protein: CASGLGGGPNEQFF; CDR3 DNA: TGTGCTAGTGGCTTGGGCGGGGGGCCCAATGAGCAGTTCTTC
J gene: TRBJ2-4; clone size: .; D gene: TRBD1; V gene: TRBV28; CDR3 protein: CASSTHRDRARIQYF; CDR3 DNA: TGTGCCAGCAGTACACACCGGGACAGGGCCCGCATTCAGTACTTC
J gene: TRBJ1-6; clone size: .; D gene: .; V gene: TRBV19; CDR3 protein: CASGTELNSPLHF; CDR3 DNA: TGTGCCAGTGGGACTGAACTCAATTCACCCCTCCACTTT
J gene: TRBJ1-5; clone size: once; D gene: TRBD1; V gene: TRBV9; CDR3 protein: CASSATGGGGQPQHF; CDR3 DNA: TGTGCCAGCAGCGCAACAGGGGGCGGCGGTCAGCCCCAGCATTTT
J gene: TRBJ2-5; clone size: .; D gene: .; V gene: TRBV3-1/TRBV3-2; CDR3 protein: CASSQDGLAAETQYF; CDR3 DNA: TGTGCCAGCAGCCAAGATGGGCTGGCTGCAGAGACCCAGTACTTC
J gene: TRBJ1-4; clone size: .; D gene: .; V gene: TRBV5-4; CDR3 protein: CASSSRGRGNEKLFF; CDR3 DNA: TGTGCCAGCAGCTCACGTGGGCGGGGAAATGAAAAACTGTTTTTT
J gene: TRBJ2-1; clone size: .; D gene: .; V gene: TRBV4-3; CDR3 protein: CASSQDTPGFDEQFF; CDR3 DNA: TGCGCCAGCAGCCAAGACACACCAGGTTTCGATGAGCAGTTCTTC
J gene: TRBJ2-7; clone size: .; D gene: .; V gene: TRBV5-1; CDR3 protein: CASNPSGRAHEQYF; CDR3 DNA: TGCGCCAGCAACCCCAGTGGCAGGGCTCACGAGCAGTACTTC
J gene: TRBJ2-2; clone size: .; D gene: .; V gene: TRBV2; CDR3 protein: CASGRSSNTGELFF; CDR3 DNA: TGTGCCAGCGGGAGGTCCTCGAACACCGGGGAGCTGTTTTTT
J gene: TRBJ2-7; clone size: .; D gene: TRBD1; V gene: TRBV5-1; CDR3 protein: CASSLAAGGTYEQYF; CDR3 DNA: TGCGCCAGCAGCTTGGCTGCAGGGGGCACCTACGAGCAGTACTTC
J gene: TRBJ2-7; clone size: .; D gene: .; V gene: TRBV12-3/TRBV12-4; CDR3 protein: CASSPMRAAEQYF; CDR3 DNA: TGTGCCAGCAGCCCCATGCGGGCTGCCGAGCAGTACTTC
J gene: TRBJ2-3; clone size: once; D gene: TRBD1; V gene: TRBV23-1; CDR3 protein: CASRAKQGAIADTQYF; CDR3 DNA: TGCGCCAGCAGGGCAAAACAGGGGGCCATAGCAGATACGCAGTATTTT
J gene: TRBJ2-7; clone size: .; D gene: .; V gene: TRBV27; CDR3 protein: CASRRDSFYEQYF; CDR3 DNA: TGTGCCAGCAGACGGGACTCTTTCTACGAGCAGTACTTC
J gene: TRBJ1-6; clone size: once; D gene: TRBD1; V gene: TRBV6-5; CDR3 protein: CATQTGARSSPLHF; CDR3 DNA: TGTGCCACCCAAACAGGGGCGCGGAGTTCACCCCTCCACTTT
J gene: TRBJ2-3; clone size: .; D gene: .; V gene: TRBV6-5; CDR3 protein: CASSSNGGTDTQYF; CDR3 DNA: TGTGCCAGCAGTTCGAACGGAGGGACAGATACGCAGTATTTT
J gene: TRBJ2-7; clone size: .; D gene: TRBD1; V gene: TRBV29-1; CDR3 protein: CSVKTPGQGRLDEQYF; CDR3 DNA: TGCAGCGTTAAAACCCCAGGACAGGGGAGGCTGGACGAGCAGTACTTC
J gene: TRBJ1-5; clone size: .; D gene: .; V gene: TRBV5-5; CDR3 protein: CASSLTWGPSNQPQHF; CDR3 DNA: TGTGCCAGCAGCTTGACTTGGGGGCCCAGCAATCAGCCCCAGCATTTT
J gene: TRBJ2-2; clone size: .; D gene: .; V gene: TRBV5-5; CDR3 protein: CASSRRTGENTGELFF; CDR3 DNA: TGTGCCAGCAGCCGCAGAACGGGGGAGAACACCGGGGAGCTGTTTTTT
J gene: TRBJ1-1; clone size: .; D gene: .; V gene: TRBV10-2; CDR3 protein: CASSESWGGRRRSMNTEAFF; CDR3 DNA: TGCGCCAGCAGTGAGTCCTGGGGGGGTCGCAGGAGGAGCATGAACACTGAAGCTTTCTTT
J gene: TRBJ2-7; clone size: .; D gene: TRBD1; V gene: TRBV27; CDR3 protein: CATTGQGTREQYF; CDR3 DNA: TGTGCCACCACGGGACAGGGAACGCGCGAGCAGTACTTC
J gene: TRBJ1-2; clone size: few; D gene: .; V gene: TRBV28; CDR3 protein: CASSEDGINYGYTF; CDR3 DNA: TGTGCCAGCAGTGAGGACGGGATTAACTATGGCTACACCTTC
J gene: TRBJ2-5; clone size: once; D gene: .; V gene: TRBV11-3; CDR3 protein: CASSKGERNQETQYF; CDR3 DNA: TGTGCCAGCAGCAAGGGGGAGCGGAACCAAGAGACCCAGTACTTC